The T cell receptor (beta chain) under discussion was sequenced for a study of cytomegalovirus exposure and HLA in healthy donors. CDR1 and CDR2 (germline): MNHNS, SASEGT. Ends included, the CDR3 has 10 residues. Primers: 60 Vbeta forward and 13 Jbeta reverse. TCRdb's copy holds only in-frame clones and misses some; the assay was immunoSEQ multiplex PCR. In the table there are roughly 120,000 clones, about 81% of which are singletons. A remark on this clone: Here the CDR3 omits its conserved ending phenylalanine or tryptophan, so a read error is the likely source. It is unclear where the CDR3 begins or ends on the DNA, so no DNA is shown, and the CDR3 is as TCRdb lists it.

The sequencing sample was made of PBMCs. V and J are TRBV6-1 and TRBJ2-7; the DNA was not compared with TRBD1, the D call given in the table. This TCR was sampled from a woman in her thirties in good health and CMV-seronegative. The CDR3 loop reads CASKEQVRYP.